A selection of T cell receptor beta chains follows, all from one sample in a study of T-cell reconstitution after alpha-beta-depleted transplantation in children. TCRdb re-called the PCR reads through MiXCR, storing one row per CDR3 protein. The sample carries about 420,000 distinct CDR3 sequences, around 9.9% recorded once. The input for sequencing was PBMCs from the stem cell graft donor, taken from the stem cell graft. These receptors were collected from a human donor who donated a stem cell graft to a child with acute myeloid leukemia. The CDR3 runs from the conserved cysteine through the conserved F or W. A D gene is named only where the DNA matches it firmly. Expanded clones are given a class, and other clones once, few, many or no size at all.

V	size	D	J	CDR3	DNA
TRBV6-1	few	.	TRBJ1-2	CASSEQESYYGYTF	TGTGCCAGCAGTGAACAGGAGTCGTACTATGGCTACACCTTC
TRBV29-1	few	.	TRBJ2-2	CSVLGGGGKLYGELFF	TGCAGCGTTCTAGGTGGAGGAGGGAAGCTGTACGGGGAGCTGTTTTTT
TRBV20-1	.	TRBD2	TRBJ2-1	CSAREPSGTFEQFF	TGCAGTGCTAGAGAACCTAGCGGGACTTTTGAGCAGTTCTTC
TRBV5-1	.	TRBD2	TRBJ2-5	CASSLVTSGGTQYF	TGCGCCAGCAGCTTGGTGACTAGCGGGGGTACCCAGTACTTC
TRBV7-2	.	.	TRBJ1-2	CASSLGLFLENGYTF	TGTGCCAGCAGCTTAGGTCTGTTCCTAGAAAATGGCTACACCTTC
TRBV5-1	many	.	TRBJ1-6	CASSLAVRGADSPLHF	TGCGCCAGCAGCTTGGCCGTGAGGGGCGCGGATTCACCCCTCCACTTT
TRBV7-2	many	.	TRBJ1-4	CASSRGRNEKLFF	TGTGCCAGCAGCCGGGGCAGGAATGAAAAACTGTTTTTT
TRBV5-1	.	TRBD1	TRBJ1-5	CASSPGQGYSNQPQHF	TGCGCCAGCAGCCCGGGACAGGGGTATAGCAATCAGCCCCAGCATTTT
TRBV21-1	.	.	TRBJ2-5	CASSSWPRETQYF	TGTGCCAGCAGCTCGTGGCCGCGGGAGACCCAGTACTTC
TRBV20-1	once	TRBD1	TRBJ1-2	CSATGQGSHGYTF	TGCAGTGCTACCGGACAGGGAAGTCATGGCTACACCTTC
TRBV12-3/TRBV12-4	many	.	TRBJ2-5	CASSLAGVRETQYF	TGTGCCAGCAGTTTAGCGGGAGTCCGTGAGACCCAGTACTTC
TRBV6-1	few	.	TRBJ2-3	CASSTGGDDTQYF	TGTGCCAGCAGTACCGGGGGTGACGATACGCAGTATTTT
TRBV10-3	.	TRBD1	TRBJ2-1	CAISDWDSLNEQFF	TGTGCCATCAGTGACTGGGACAGCCTCAATGAGCAGTTCTTC
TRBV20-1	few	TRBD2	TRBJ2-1	CSAPAAGGRSYNEQFF	TGCAGTGCCCCGGCAGCGGGAGGCCGCTCCTACAATGAGCAGTTCTTC
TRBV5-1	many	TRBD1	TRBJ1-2	CASSLGQGDYGYTF	TGTGCCAGCAGCCTTGGACAGGGGGACTATGGCTACACCTTC
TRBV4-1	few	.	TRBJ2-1	CASSQDSGQGLYNEQFF	TGCGCCAGCAGCCAAGATTCCGGCCAGGGGCTTTACAATGAGCAGTTCTTC
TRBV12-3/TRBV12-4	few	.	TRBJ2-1	CASSIRSPNSDEQFF	TGTGCCAGCAGTATCAGATCCCCCAACTCCGATGAGCAGTTCTTC
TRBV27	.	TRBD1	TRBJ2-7	CASSLDSGGYYEQYF	TGTGCCAGCAGCCTAGATTCAGGGGGCTACTACGAGCAGTACTTC
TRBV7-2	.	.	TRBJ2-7	CASSLAGALGEQYF	TGTGCCAGCAGCTTAGCGGGGGCTCTGGGCGAGCAGTACTTC
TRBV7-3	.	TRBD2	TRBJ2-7	CASSSQGTSGSYEQYF	TGTGCCAGCAGCTCGCAGGGGACTAGCGGATCCTACGAGCAGTACTTC
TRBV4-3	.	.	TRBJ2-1	CASSQDRQASNEQFF	TGCGCCAGCAGCCAAGACCGGCAGGCCTCCAATGAGCAGTTCTTC
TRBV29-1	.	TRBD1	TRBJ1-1	CSVQGVNTEAFF	TGCAGCGTTCAGGGGGTGAACACTGAAGCTTTCTTT
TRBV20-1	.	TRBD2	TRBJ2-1	CSARWIGGGAYNEQFF	TGCAGTGCTAGGTGGATTGGCGGGGGGGCCTACAATGAGCAGTTCTTC
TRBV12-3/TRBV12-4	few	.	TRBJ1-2	CASSLDRTYGYTF	TGTGCCAGCAGTTTAGACAGGACCTATGGCTACACCTTC
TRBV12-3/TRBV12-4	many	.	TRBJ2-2	CASSLGSGRPVTGELFF	TGTGCCAGCAGTTTAGGGTCGGGGCGCCCCGTCACCGGGGAGCTGTTTTTT
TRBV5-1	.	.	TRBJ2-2	CASSTGKMNTGELFF	TGCGCCAGCAGCACAGGGAAGATGAACACCGGGGAGCTGTTTTTT
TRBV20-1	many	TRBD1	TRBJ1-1	CSARWRTGGAEAFF	TGCAGTGCTAGATGGCGGACAGGGGGCGCGGAGGCTTTCTTT
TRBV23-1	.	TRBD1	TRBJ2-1	CASSLGQGPFLNYNEQFF	TGCGCCAGCAGCCTCGGACAGGGCCCCTTTCTAAACTACAATGAGCAGTTCTTC
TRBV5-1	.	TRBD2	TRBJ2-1	CASSLDRGQRTSGSFSYNEQFF	TGCGCCAGCAGCTTGGACAGGGGGCAAAGGACTAGCGGGAGTTTCTCCTACAATGAGCAGTTCTTC
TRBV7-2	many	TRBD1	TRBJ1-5	CASSLDRDVNQPQHF	TGTGCCAGCAGCCTCGACAGGGATGTTAATCAGCCCCAGCATTTT
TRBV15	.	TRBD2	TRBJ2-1	CATSRDKAPLAGEGDEQFF	TGTGCCACCAGCAGAGATAAGGCGCCACTAGCGGGGGAGGGCGATGAGCAGTTCTTC
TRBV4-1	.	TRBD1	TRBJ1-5	CASSHTGDPPQHF	TGCGCCAGCAGTCATACAGGGGATCCGCCCCAGCATTTT
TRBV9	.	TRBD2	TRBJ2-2	CASSKRERGGLTGELFF	TGTGCCAGCAGCAAACGTGAGCGGGGGGGCCTCACCGGGGAGCTGTTTTTT
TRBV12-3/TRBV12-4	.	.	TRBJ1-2	CASKETAYGYTF	TGTGCCAGCAAGGAGACAGCTTATGGCTACACCTTC
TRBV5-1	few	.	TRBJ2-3	CASSWGLSASTDTQYF	TGCGCCAGCAGCTGGGGACTCTCGGCTAGCACAGATACGCAGTATTTT
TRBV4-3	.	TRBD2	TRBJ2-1	CASSQAPSGRGNEQFF	TGCGCCAGCAGCCAAGCCCCTAGCGGGAGGGGCAATGAGCAGTTCTTC
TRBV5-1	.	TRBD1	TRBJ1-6	CASSFDRDYSPLHF	TGCGCCAGCAGCTTTGACAGGGACTATTCACCCCTCCACTTT
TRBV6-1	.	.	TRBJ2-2	CASSRGLDTGELFF	TGTGCCAGCAGTCGAGGACTGGACACCGGGGAGCTGTTTTTT
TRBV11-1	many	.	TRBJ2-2	CASSTHSTGELFF	TGTGCCAGCTCTACCCACTCCACCGGGGAGCTGTTTTTT
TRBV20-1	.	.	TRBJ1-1	CSARVGGNTEAFF	TGCAGTGCTAGAGTAGGCGGTAACACTGAAGCTTTCTTT
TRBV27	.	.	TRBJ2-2	CASSYWAGTGELFF	TGTGCCAGCAGTTATTGGGCCGGCACCGGGGAGCTGTTTTTT
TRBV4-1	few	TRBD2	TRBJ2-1	CASSQVGLAGGSYHNEQFF	TGCGCCAGCAGCCAAGTGGGACTAGCGGGAGGCTCATACCACAATGAGCAGTTCTTC
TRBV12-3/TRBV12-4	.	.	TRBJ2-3	CASSLRWTDTQYF	TGTGCCAGCAGTTTACGGTGGACAGATACGCAGTATTTT
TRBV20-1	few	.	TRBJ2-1	CSARPGADPAEQFF	TGCAGTGCTAGGCCCGGGGCTGATCCAGCTGAGCAGTTCTTC
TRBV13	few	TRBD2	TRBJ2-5	CASSLGPQLAGVETQYF	TGTGCCAGCAGCTTAGGCCCTCAGCTAGCGGGGGTTGAGACCCAGTACTTC
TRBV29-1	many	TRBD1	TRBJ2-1	CSVVTGMNEQFF	TGCAGCGTTGTGACAGGGATGAATGAGCAGTTCTTC